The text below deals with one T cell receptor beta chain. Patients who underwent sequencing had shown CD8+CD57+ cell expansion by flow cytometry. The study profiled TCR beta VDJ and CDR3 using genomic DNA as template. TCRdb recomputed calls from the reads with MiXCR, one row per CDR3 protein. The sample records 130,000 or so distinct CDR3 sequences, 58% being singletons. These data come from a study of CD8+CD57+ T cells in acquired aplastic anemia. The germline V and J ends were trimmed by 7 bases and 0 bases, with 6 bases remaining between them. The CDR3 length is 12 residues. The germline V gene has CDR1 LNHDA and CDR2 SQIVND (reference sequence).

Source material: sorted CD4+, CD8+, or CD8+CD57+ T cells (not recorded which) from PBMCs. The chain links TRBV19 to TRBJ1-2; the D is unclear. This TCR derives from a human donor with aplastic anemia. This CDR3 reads CASTFANYGYTF. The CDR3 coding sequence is TGTGCCAGTACTTTCGCTAACTATGGCTACACCTTC.